Below are 10 T cell receptor beta chains sequenced from a single sample in a study of shared clonotypes between healthy human individuals. Profiled with immunoSEQ multiplex PCR; TCRdb holds only in-frame clones, not every one. The sample comprises 950,000 to 1,100,000 clones, around 76% of which are singletons, and approximately 1.5% rests with the top ten. The sample consisted of memory CD4+ T cells sorted from blood. Subset: CD45RA-negative fraction. The receptors originated from a man aged 18 to 29 in good health.

This chain links TRBV6-6 with TRBJ1-5; perhaps TRBD1 as D (5 bases). In germline, CDR1 is MNHNY, CDR2 SVGAGI (reference sequence). V gave up 10 bases and J gave up 0 bases, with 13 bases separating them. This CDR3 region has 14 residues. This chain's CDR3 is CAINGGGSNQPQHF. DNA for the CDR3: TGTGCCATCAACGGGGGGGGTAGCAATCAGCCCCAGCATTTT.

The chain's CDR3 is CASSWNGQGGEQYF. Written as DNA, the CDR3 is TGTGCCAGCAGTTGGAATGGACAGGGTGGCGAGCAGTACTTC. This chain joins TRBV2 and TRBJ2-7; 8 bases agree with TRBD1. V lost 5 bases, J lost 6 bases, and 9 bases stayed unmatched. There are 14 residues in the CDR3. CDR1 and CDR2 from the germline V gene are SNHLY and FYNNEI.

The rearrangement uses TRBV2 and TRBJ2-7; D is unclear. The germline V and J ends were trimmed by 7 bases and 7 bases, with 11 bases remaining between them. The CDR3 length is 11 residues. CDR1 and CDR2 (germline): SNHLY, FYNNEI. The CDR3, as DNA: TGTGCCAGCACTCAGGTGGGGGAGCAGTACTTC. It codes for CASTQVGEQYF.

The J gene is TRBJ1-4, the V gene TRBV19, with a possible D match to TRBD1 (5 bases). Germline V gene lookup returns CDR1 LNHDA and CDR2 SQIVND (reference sequence). The CDR3 consists of 17 residues. V was shortened by 3 bases and J by 7 bases, with 21 bases between the two germline ends. The chain's CDR3 is CASSIISQGWGSEKLFF. CDR3 DNA sequence: TGTGCCAGTAGTATTATTTCACAAGGCTGGGGGAGTGAAAAACTGTTTTTT.

V is TRBV11-2 and J is TRBJ2-2; a weak D match, TRBD1 (6 bases). Looked up from germline, CDR1 is SGHAT and CDR2 is FQNNGV. V lost 5 bases and J 3 bases, leaving 13 bases between the germline ends. The CDR3 length is 15 residues. For the CDR3, the DNA is TGTGCCAGCAGCCCCAGACAGGCCTACACCGGGGAGCTGTTTTTT. Its protein is CASSPRQAYTGELFF. Supplemented by reference TRBV11-2 and TRBJ2-2, the full variable domain reads EAGVAQSPRYKIIEKRQSVAFWCNPISGHATLYWYQQILGQGPKLLIQFQNNGVVDDSQLPKDRFSAERLKGVDSTLKIQPAKLEDSAVYLCASSPRQAYTGELFFGEGSRLTVL.

V gene TRBV7-9 combines with J gene TRBJ2-2; 8 positions match TRBD1. This CDR3 has 17 amino acids. Germline lookup yields CDR1 SEHNR and CDR2 FQNEAQ (reference sequence). V dropped 2 bases and J dropped 6; count of bases not matched to a gene: 11. CDR3 loop: CASSLWGQGAGAGELFF. Written as DNA, the CDR3 is TGTGCCAGCAGCTTATGGGGTCAGGGGGCCGGCGCCGGGGAGCTGTTTTTT.

The chain employs TRBV7-3 and TRBJ2-1; D is ambiguous. Germline V CDR1 and CDR2: SGHTA, FQGTGA. Trimming left V 4 bases short and J 4 bases short, with 8 bases between. This CDR3 is 13 amino acids long. In DNA, the CDR3 is TGTGCCAGCAGCTCCGCCAGATACAATGAGCAGTTCTTC. Protein sequence: CASSSARYNEQFF.

This clone came up once. The rearrangement uses TRBV7-2 and TRBJ1-1; possible D gene TRBD1, 5 bases. CDR3 size: 16 residues. Between the trimmed V and J ends, which lost 4 bases and 0 bases, there was a span of 15 bases. Germline V gene sequence: CDR1 SGHTA, CDR2 FQGNSA. The CDR3, as DNA: TGTGCCAGCAGCTCCGCGGGACTTCACATGAACACTGAAGCTTTCTTT. Its protein is CASSSAGLHMNTEAFF.

This clone was recorded once. The chain couples TRBV27 to TRBJ2-1; D gene unclear. This CDR3 region has 13 residues. Trimming removed 7 bases from V and 5 bases from J, with 12 bases in between. CDR1 is MNHEY and CDR2 is SMNVEV in the germline V gene (reference sequence). DNA of the CDR3: TGTGCCAGCAAGACGAGAGGAAACAATGAGCAGTTCTTC. It yields the protein CASKTRGNNEQFF.

V is TRBV7-9 and J is TRBJ1-6; D is uncertain. The germline V gene has CDR1 SEHNR and CDR2 FQNEAQ (reference sequence). V lost 7 bases and J lost 5, with 3 bases in between. The CDR3 has 11 amino acids. CDR3 amino acids: CASTNNSPLHF. The CDR3 nucleotides are TGTGCCAGCACCAATAATTCACCCCTCCACTTT.